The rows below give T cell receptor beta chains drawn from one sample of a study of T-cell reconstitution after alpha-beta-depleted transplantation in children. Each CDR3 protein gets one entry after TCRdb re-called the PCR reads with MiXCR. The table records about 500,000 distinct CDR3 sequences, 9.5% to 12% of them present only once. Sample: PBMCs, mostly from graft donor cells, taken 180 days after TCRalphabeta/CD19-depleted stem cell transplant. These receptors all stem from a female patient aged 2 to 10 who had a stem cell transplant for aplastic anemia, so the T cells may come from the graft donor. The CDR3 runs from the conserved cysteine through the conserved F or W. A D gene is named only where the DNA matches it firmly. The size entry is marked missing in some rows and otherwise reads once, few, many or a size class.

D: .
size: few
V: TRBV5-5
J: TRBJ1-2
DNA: TGTGCCAGCAGCTTGGAAGTGCGACTCCCTTATGGCTACACCTTC
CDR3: CASSLEVRLPYGYTF

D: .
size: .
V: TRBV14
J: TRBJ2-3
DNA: TGTGCCAGCAGCCAAAGCGGGCCCCGTAGCACAGATACGCAGTATTTT
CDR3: CASSQSGPRSTDTQYF

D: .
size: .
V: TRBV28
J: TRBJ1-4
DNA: TGTGCCAGCAGTTTTTCCCGGGGACCTAATGAAAAACTGTTTTTT
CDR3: CASSFSRGPNEKLFF

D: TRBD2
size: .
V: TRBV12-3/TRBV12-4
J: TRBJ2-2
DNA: TGTGCCAGCAGTCCACCCACTAGCGGGTACAACACCGGGGAGCTGTTTTTT
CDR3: CASSPPTSGYNTGELFF

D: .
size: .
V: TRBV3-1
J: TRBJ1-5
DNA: TGTGCCAGCAGCCAGGGGAGGGGTCAGCCCCAGCATTTT
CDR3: CASSQGRGQPQHF

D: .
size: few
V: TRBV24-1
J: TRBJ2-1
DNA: TGTGCCACCAGGGGGACACTCAATGAGCAGTTCTTC
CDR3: CATRGTLNEQFF

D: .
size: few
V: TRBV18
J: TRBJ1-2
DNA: TGTGCCAGCTCTCACAGGGTTGACTATGGCTACACCTTC
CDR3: CASSHRVDYGYTF

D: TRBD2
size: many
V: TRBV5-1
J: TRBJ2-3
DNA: TGCTCTACCGGGAGGGAGAAAACAGATACGCAGTATTTT
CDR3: CSTGREKTDTQYF

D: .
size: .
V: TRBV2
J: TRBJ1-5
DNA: TGTGCCAGCACCCCGAGGGTGTATCAGCCCCAGCATTTT
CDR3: CASTPRVYQPQHF

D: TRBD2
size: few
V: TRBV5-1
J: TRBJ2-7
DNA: TGCGCCAGCAGAGGGGCGGGAGACTACGAGCAGTACTTC
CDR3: CASRGAGDYEQYF

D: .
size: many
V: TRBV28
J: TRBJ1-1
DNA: TGTGCCAGCACCTTTGGGGTCAGGACTGAAGCTTTCTTT
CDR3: CASTFGVRTEAFF

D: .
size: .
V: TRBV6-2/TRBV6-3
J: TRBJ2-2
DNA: TGTGCCAGCAGCTTACCGGGCTTCAGACCGAACACCGGGGAGCTGTTTTTT
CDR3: CASSLPGFRPNTGELFF

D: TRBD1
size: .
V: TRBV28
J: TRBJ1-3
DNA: TGTGCCAGCAGCCCCGACAGGGTGACCAACACCATATATTTT
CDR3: CASSPDRVTNTIYF

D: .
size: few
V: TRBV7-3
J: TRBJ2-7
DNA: TGTGCCAGCAGCTTTGACCCTGGGCGCGAGCAGTACTTC
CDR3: CASSFDPGREQYF

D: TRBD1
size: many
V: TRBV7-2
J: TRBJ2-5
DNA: TGTGCCAGCAGCTCCCGGACAGGGGGCTGGGAGACCCAGTACTTC
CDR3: CASSSRTGGWETQYF

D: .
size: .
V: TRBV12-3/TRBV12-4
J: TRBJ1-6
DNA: TGTGCCAGCGGGGCAGCAGGTCCCTATAATTCACCCCTCCACTTT
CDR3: CASGAAGPYNSPLHF

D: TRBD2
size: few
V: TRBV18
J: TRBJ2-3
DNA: TGTGCCAGCTCACCGGTTAGCGGGAGCACAGATACGCAGTATTTT
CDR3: CASSPVSGSTDTQYF

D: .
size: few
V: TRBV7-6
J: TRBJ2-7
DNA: TGTGCCAGCAGCTTACTCTCGGGGGCTACCTACGAGCAGTACTTC
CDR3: CASSLLSGATYEQYF

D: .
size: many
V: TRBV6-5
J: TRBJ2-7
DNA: TGTGCCAGCAGTTACGGTGCAGGGAAACACGAGCAGTACTTC
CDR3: CASSYGAGKHEQYF

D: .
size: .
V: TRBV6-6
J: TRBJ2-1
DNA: TGTGCCAGCAGTTACGAGACTAGGGGACAGTTCTTC
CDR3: CASSYETRGQFF

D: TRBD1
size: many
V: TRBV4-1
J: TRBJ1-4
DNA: TGCGCCAGCAGCCAACCGGGACAGAGTAATGAAAAACTGTTTTTT
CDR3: CASSQPGQSNEKLFF

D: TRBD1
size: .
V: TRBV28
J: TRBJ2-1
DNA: TGTGCCAGCACCCCGGACAGGGGGAATTACAATGAGCAGTTCTTC
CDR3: CASTPDRGNYNEQFF

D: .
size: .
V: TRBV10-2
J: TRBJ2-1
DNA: TGCGCCAGCAGTGAGTCGGTTTCCCCCCCCTACAATGAGCAGTTCTTC
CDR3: CASSESVSPPYNEQFF

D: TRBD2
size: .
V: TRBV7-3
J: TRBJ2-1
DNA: TGTGCCAGCAGCCCAAGGGGGGGGACTAGCGGGAGCGGACACTACTACGAGCAGTTCTTC
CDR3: CASSPRGGTSGSGHYYEQFF

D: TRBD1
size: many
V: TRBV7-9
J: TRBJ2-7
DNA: TGTGCCAGCAGCAATACCCGGGACAGGGCCTACGAGCAGTACTTC
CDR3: CASSNTRDRAYEQYF

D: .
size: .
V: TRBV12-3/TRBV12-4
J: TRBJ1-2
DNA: TGTGCCAGCAGTTTAGCGGAAGGACACGGAGGTGGCTACACCTTC
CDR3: CASSLAEGHGGGYTF

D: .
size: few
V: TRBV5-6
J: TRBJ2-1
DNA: TGTGCCAGCAGCTCGTTTCGGGAGTGGGCCTACAATGAGCAGTTCTTC
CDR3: CASSSFREWAYNEQFF

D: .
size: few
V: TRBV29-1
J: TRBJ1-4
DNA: TGCAGCGTGCAAGGCAGGGGCACAACTAATGAAAAACTGTTTTTT
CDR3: CSVQGRGTTNEKLFF

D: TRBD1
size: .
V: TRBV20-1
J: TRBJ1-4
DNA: TGCAGTCCAAAGCCCGGGACAGGGAGTGAAAAACTGTTTTTT
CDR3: CSPKPGTGSEKLFF

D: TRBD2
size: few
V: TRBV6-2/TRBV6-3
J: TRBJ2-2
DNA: TGTGCCAGCAGTCGACTGGGACTAGCGGATACGAACACCGGGGAGCTGTTTTTT
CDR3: CASSRLGLADTNTGELFF

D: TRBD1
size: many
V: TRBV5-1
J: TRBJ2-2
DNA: TGCGCCAGCAGCTGGGGACAGGGAGGCACCGGGGAGCTGTTTTTT
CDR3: CASSWGQGGTGELFF

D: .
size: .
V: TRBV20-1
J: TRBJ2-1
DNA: TGCAGTGCTAGAGGAAAGAAAAACTTCGGGGAAACATCCTCCTACAATGAGCAGTTCTTC
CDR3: CSARGKKNFGETSSYNEQFF

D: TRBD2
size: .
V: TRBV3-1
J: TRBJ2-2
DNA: TGTGCCAGCAGATCTAGGACTAGCGGGAGGTACACCGGGGAGCTGTTTTTT
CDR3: CASRSRTSGRYTGELFF

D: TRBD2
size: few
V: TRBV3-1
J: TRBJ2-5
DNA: TGTGCCAGCAGCTCCCAAGCGGGAGTCGTAAAGACCCAGTACTTC
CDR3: CASSSQAGVVKTQYF

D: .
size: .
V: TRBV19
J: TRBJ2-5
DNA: TGTGCCAGTAGTTCGGACGTTCAGCGGGAGACCCAGTACTTC
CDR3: CASSSDVQRETQYF

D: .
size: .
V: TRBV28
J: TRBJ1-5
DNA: TGTGCCAGCAGTTTACTGACTACAGGCAATCAGCCCCAGCATTTT
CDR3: CASSLLTTGNQPQHF

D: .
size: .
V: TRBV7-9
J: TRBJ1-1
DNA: TGTGCCAGCAGCTTACGGCGTTCGGCTTTGAACACTGAAGCTTTCTTT
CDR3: CASSLRRSALNTEAFF

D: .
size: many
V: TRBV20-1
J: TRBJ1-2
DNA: TGCAGTGCCAGGGAAGCCACCGCTAACTATGGCTACACCTTC
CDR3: CSAREATANYGYTF

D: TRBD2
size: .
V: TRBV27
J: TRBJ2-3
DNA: TGTGCCAGCAGTTCCCCGGCTAGCGGGAGCTCGGATACGCAGTATTTT
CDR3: CASSSPASGSSDTQYF

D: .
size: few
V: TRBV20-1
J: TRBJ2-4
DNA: TGCAGTGCTAGAGATCTGGGGGAGTGGGCCAAAAACATTCAGTACTTC
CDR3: CSARDLGEWAKNIQYF

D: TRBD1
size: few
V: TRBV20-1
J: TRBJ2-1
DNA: TGCAGTGCTAGCGACAGGGGGCGGAATGAGCAGTTCTTC
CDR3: CSASDRGRNEQFF

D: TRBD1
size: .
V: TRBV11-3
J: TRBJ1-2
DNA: TGTGCCAGCAGCGCCTTCGGGACAGGGGCGGGGGACTATGGCTACACCTTC
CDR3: CASSAFGTGAGDYGYTF

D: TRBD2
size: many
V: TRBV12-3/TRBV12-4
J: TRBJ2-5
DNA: TGTGCCAGCAGTCCGACTAGCGGTAACCTAGAGACCCAGTACTTC
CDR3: CASSPTSGNLETQYF